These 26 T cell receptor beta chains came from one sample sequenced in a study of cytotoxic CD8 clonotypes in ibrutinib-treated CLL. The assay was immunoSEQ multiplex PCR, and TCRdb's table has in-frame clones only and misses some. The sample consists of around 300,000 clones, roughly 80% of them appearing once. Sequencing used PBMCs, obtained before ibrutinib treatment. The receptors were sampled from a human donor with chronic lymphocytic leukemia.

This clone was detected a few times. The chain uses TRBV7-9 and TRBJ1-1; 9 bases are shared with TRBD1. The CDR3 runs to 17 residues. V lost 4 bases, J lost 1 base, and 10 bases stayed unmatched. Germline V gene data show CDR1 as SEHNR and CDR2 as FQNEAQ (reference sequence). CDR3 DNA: TGTGCCAGCAGCTACAATCGGAGGACAGGGGAGAACACTGAAGCTTTCTTT. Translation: CASSYNRRTGENTEAFF.

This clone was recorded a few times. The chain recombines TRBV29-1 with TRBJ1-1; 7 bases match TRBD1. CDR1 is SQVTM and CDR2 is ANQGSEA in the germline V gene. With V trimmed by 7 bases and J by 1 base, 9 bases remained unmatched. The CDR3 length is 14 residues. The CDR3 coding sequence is TGCAGCGCGAACGTGGGACAGACGAACACTGAAGCTTTCTTT. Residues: CSANVGQTNTEAFF.

Here the CDR3 reads CASSRTGQFYGYTF. CDR3 in DNA: TGTGCCAGCAGCCGAACCGGACAGTTCTATGGCTACACCTTC. This sequence joins TRBV6-5 and TRBJ1-2; a possible D gene is TRBD1 (6 bases). The length of the CDR3 is 14 residues. Germline loops: CDR1 MNHEY, CDR2 SVGAGI. V lost 6 bases, J lost 4 bases, and 15 bases lay in between.

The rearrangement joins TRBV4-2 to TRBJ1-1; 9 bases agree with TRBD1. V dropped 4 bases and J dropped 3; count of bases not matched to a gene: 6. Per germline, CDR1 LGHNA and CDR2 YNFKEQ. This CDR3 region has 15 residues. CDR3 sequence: CASSREGQGYTEAFF. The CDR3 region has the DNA TGTGCCAGCAGCCGCGAGGGACAGGGTTACACTGAAGCTTTCTTT.

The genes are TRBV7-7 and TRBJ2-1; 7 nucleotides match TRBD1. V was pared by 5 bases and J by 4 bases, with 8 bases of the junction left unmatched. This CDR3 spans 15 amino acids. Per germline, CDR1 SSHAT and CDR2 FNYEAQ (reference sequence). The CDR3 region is CASSRDSRYYNEQFF. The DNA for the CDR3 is TGTGCCAGCAGCCGGGACAGCCGATATTACAATGAGCAGTTCTTC.

The CDR3 sequence: CASSLTGTSGPYNEQFF. Here the CDR3 DNA reads TGTGCCAGCAGCTTAACTGGGACTAGCGGTCCCTACAATGAGCAGTTCTTC. The chain has TRBV7-3 and TRBJ2-1, with 11 bases lining up with TRBD2. The V gene's germline CDR1 is SGHTA and CDR2 FQGTGA. This CDR3 has 17 amino acids. Trimming cost V 0 bases and J 2 bases; bases outside gene matches: 3.

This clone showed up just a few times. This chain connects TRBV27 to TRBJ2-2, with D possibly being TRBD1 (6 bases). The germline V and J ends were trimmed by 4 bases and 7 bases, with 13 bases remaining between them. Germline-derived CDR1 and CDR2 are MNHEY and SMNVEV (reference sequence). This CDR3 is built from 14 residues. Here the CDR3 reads CASSSTRDIGELFF. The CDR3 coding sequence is TGTGCCAGCAGTTCGACACGGGACATCGGGGAGCTGTTTTTT.

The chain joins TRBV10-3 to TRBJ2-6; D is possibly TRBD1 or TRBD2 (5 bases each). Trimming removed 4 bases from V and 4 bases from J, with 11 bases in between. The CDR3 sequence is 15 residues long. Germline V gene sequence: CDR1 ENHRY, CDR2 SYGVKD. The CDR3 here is CAISGDPSGANVLTF. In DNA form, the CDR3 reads TGTGCCATCAGTGGGGACCCCTCCGGGGCCAACGTCCTGACTTTC.

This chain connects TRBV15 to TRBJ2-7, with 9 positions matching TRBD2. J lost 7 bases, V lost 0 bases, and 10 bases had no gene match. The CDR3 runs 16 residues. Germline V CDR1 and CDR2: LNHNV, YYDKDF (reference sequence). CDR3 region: CATSRDRGAGGGEQYF. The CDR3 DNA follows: TGTGCCACCAGCAGAGATCGGGGAGCGGGAGGTGGGGAGCAGTACTTC. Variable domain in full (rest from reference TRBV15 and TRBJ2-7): DAMVIQNPRYQVTQFGKPVTLSCSQTLNHNVMYWYQQKSSQAPKLLFHYYDKDFNNEADTPDNFQSRRPNTSFCFLDIRSPGLGDTAMYLCATSRDRGAGGGEQYFGPGTRLTVT.

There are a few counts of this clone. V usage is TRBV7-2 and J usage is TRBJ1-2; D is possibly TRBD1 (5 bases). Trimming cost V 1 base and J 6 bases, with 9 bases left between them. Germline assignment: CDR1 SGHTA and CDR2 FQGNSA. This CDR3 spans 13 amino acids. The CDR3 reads CASSLGGDDGYTF. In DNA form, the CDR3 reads TGTGCCAGCAGCTTAGGAGGGGACGATGGCTACACCTTC.

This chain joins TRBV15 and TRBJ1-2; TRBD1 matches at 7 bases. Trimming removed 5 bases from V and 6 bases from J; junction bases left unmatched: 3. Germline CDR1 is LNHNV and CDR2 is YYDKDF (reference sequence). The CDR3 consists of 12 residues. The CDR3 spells CATSRGQDGYTF. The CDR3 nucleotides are TGTGCCACCAGCCGTGGACAGGATGGCTACACCTTC.

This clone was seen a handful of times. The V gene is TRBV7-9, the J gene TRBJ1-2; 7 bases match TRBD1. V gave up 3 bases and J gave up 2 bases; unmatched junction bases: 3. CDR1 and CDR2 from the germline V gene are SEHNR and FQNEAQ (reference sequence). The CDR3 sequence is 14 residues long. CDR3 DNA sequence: TGTGCCAGCAGCTTTGCGGACAGGAACTATGGCTACACCTTC. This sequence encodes CASSFADRNYGYTF.

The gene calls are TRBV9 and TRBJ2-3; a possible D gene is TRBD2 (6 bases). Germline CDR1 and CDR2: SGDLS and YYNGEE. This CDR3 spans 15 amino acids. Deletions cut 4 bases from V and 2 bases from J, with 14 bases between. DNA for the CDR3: TGTGCCAGCAGCCCCTACGGGGAGGACACAGATACGCAGTATTTT. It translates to CASSPYGEDTDTQYF.

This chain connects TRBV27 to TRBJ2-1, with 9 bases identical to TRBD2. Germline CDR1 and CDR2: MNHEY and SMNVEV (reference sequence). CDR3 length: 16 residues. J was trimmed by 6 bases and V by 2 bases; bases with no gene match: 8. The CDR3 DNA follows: TGTGCCAGCAGTTTAGTTATAGCGGGAGTGTTCAATGAGCAGTTCTTC. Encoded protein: CASSLVIAGVFNEQFF.

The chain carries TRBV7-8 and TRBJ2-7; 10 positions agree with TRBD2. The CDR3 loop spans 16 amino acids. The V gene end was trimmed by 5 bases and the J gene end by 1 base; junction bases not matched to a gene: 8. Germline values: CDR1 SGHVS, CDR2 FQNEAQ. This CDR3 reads CASSMTGTSASYEQYF. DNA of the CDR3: TGTGCCAGCAGCATGACCGGGACTAGCGCATCCTACGAGCAGTACTTC.

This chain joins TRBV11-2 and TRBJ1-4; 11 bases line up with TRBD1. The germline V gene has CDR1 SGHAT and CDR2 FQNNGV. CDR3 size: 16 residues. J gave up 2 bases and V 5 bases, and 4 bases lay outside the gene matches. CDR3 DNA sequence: TGTGCCAGCAGCAAAGGGACAGGGGGTACTAATGAAAAACTGTTTTTT. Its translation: CASSKGTGGTNEKLFF.

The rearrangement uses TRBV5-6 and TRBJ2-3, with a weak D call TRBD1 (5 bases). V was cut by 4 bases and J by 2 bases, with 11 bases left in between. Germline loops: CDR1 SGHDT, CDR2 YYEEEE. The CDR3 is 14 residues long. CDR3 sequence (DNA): TGTGCCAGCAGCGTGCAGGGTCCCACAGATACGCAGTATTTT. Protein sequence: CASSVQGPTDTQYF.

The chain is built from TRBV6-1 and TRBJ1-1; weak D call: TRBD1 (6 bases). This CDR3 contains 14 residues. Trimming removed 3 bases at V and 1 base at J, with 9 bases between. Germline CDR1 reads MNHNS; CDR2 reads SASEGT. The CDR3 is CASSELQGNTEAFF. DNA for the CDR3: TGTGCCAGCAGTGAGTTACAGGGGAACACTGAAGCTTTCTTT.

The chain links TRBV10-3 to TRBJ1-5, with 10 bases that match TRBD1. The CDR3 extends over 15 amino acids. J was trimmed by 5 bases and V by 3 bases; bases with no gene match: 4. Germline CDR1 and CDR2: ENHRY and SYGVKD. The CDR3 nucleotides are TGTGCCATCAGTGACCGACAGGGGGCCGATCAGCCCCAGCATTTT. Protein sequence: CAISDRQGADQPQHF.

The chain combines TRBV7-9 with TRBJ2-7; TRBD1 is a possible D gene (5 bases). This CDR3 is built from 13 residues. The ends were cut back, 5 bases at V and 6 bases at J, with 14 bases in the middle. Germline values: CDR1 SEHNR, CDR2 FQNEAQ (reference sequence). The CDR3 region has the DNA TGTGCCAGCAGCGAACGGGTTCAGGGCGAGCAGTACTTC. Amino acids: CASSERVQGEQYF.

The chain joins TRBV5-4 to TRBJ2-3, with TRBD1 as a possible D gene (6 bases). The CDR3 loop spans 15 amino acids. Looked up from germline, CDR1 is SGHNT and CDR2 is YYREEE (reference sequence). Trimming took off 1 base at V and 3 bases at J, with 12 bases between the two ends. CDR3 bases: TGTGCCAGCAGCTTGTATCCAGGGGCGACAGATACGCAGTATTTT. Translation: CASSLYPGATDTQYF.

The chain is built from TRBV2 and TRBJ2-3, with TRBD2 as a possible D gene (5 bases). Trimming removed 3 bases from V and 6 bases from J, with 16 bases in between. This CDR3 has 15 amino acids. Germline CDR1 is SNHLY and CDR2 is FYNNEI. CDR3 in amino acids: CASSDLGLRGDTQYF. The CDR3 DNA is TGTGCCAGCAGTGACTTGGGATTGAGAGGGGATACGCAGTATTTT.

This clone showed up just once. CDR3 coding DNA: TGCGCCAGCAGTGCGGATTATGGCTACACCTTC. This encodes CASSADYGYTF. This chain uses TRBV10-2 with TRBJ1-2; unclear D gene. This CDR3 is 11 amino acids long. Trimming took 4 bases from V and 5 from J, leaving 5 bases between them. Looked up from germline, CDR1 is WSHSY and CDR2 is SAAADI.

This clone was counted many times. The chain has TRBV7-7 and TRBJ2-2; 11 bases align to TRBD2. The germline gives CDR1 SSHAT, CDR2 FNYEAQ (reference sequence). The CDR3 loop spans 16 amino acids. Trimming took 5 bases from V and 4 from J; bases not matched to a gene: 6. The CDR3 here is CASSALAGGPTGELFF. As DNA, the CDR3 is TGTGCCAGCAGCGCTCTAGCGGGAGGCCCCACCGGGGAGCTGTTTTTT.

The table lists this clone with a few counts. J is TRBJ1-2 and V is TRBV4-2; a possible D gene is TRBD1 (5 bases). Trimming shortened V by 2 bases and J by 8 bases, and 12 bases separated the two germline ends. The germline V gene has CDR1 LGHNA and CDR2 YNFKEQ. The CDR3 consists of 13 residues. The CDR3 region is CASSQPETVGYTF. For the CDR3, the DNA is TGTGCCAGCAGCCAACCCGAGACAGTCGGCTACACCTTC.

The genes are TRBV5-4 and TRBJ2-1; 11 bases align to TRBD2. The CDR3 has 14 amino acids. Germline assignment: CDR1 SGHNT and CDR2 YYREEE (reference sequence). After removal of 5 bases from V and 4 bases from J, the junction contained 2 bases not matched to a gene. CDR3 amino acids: CASRGLAAYNEQFF. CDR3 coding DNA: TGTGCCAGCAGGGGACTAGCGGCGTACAATGAGCAGTTCTTC. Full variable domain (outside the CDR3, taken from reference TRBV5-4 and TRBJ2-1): ETGVTQSPTHLIKTRGQQVTLRCSSQSGHNTVSWYQQALGQGPQFIFQYYREEENGRGNFPPRFSGLQFPNYSSELNVNALELDDSALYLCASRGLAAYNEQFFGPGTRLTVL.